The following is a T cell receptor (beta chain) sequence with its context. Its antigen is unknown. This sample is drawn from a study of T cell responses to AZD1222 COVID-19 vaccine. Study outcomes and limitations: Spike-specific TCR depth and breadth grew after two AZD1222 doses. The study found vaccine-associated CD4 TCRs spanning spike, dominant at 160-218 and 743-854.

The CDR3 is 15 residues long. The V end was cut by 0 bases, the J end by 0 bases, with 6 bases between. CDR1 and CDR2 (germline): SEHNR, FQNEAQ (reference sequence). Using immunoSEQ multiplex PCR, the repertoire was profiled, and TCRdb retains in-frame clones only, with some absent. The table shows some 90,000 clones, with around 90% occurring only once. Material: peripheral blood, obtained on day 0 of AZD1222 vaccination. The J gene is TRBJ1-3, the V gene TRBV7-9; D unresolved. The TCR was taken from an adult in good health. CDR3: CASSLAGFSGNTIYF. CDR3 nucleotide sequence: TGTGCCAGCAGCTTAGCGGGTTTCTCTGGAAACACCATATATTTT.